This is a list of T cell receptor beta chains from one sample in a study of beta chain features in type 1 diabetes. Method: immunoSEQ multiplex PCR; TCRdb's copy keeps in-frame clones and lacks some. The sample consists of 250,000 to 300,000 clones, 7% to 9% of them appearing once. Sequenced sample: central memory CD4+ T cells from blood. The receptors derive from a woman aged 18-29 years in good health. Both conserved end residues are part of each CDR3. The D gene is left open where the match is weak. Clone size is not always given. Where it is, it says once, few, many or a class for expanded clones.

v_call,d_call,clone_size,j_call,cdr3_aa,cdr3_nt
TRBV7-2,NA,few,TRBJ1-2,CASSFQRTEYGYTF,TGTGCCAGCAGCTTTCAAAGGACGGAGTATGGCTACACCTTC
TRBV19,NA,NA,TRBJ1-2,CASAGGAESIMDGYTF,TGTGCCAGTGCCGGTGGGGCAGAGAGCATAATGGATGGCTACACCTTC
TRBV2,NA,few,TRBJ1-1,CASSVRPASTEAFF,TGTGCCAGCAGTGTGCGGCCTGCTTCCACTGAAGCTTTCTTT
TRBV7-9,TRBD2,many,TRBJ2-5,CASSLGLAGPKETQYF,TGTGCCAGCAGCTTAGGACTAGCGGGTCCTAAAGAGACCCAGTACTTC
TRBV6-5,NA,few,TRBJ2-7,CASSYNSGSTYEQYF,TGTGCCAGCAGTTACAACTCGGGGTCTACCTACGAGCAGTACTTC
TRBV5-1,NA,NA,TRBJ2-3,CASSPLSHTDTQYF,TGCGCCAGCAGCCCTTTATCTCACACAGATACGCAGTATTTT
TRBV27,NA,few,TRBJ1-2,CASSLRGGVSYGYTF,TGTGCCAGCAGTTTACGAGGGGGGGTTAGCTATGGCTACACCTTC
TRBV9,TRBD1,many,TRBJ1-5,CASSGLSPGQGLIGNQPQHF,TGTGCCAGCAGCGGCCTTTCACCGGGACAGGGCCTTATAGGCAATCAGCCCCAGCATTTT
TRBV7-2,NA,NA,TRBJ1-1,CASSHDRSEAFF,TGTGCCAGCAGCCACGACAGATCTGAAGCTTTCTTT
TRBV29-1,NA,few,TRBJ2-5,CSVGLDSRASVQYF,TGCAGCGTTGGTTTGGACAGTAGAGCATCGGTCCAGTACTTC
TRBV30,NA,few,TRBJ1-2,CARDRDYGYTF,TGTGCCCGGGACCGAGACTATGGCTACACCTTC
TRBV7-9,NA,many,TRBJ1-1,CASTGGVNTEAFF,TGTGCCAGCACTGGGGGGGTGAACACTGAAGCTTTCTTT
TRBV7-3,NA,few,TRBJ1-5,CASSLRPVDRSNQPQHF,TGTGCCAGCAGCTTGCGCCCCGTTGACAGGAGCAATCAGCCCCAGCATTTT
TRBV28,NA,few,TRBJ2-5,CASSSPRSGLQETQYF,TGTGCCAGCAGTTCACCGAGGTCCGGGCTCCAAGAGACCCAGTACTTC
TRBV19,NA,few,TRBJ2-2,CASTRESRLGELFF,TGTGCCAGTACCAGGGAATCGCGTCTCGGGGAGCTGTTTTTT
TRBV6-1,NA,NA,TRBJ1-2,CASSEGIGYGYTF,TGTGCCAGCAGTGAGGGCATTGGCTATGGCTACACCTTC
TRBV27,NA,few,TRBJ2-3,CASSPPRGADTQYF,TGTGCCAGCAGCCCACCCAGGGGGGCAGATACGCAGTATTTT
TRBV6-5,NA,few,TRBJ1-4,CASSWDNRKEKLFF,TGTGCCAGCAGTTGGGACAACCGAAAGGAAAAACTGTTTTTT
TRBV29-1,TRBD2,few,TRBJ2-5,CSVGRIGTSQQETQYF,TGCAGCGTTGGGAGGATCGGGACTAGCCAACAAGAGACCCAGTACTTC
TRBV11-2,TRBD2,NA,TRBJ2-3,CASSLRTSGFTDTQYF,TGTGCCAGCAGCCTCCGGACTAGCGGGTTCACAGATACGCAGTATTTT
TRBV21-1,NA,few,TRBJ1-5,CASSTRDKNQPQHF,TGTGCCAGCAGCACCAGGGACAAGAATCAGCCCCAGCATTTT
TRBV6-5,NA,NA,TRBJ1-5,CASRRENQPQHF,TGTGCCAGTCGACGGGAAAATCAGCCCCAGCATTTT
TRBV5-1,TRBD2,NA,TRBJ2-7,CASSPREEGEQYF,TGCGCCAGCAGCCCGCGGGAGGAGGGTGAGCAGTACTTC
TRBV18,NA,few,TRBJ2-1,CASSLQAANEQFF,TGTGCCAGCTCACTACAGGCGGCAAATGAGCAGTTCTTC
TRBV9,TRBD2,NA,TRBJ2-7,CASSASSGATYEQYF,TGTGCCAGCAGCGCATCTAGCGGGGCTACCTACGAGCAGTACTTC
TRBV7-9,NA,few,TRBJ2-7,CASSLGGYGQYF,TGTGCCAGCAGCTTGGGAGGCTACGGGCAGTACTTC
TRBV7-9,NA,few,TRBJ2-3,CASSPGEGSTDTQYF,TGTGCCAGCAGCCCAGGGGAAGGGAGCACAGATACGCAGTATTTT
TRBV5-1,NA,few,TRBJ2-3,CASSLAVEASHSTDTQYF,TGCGCCAGCAGCTTGGCCGTTGAGGCGAGCCATAGCACAGATACGCAGTATTTT
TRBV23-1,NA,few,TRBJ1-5,CASSQEGNSNQPQHF,TGCGCCAGCAGTCAAGAGGGGAATAGCAATCAGCCCCAGCATTTT
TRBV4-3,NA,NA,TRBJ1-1,CASSQGGGNTEAFF,TGCGCCAGCAGCCAAGGGGGGGGTAACACTGAAGCTTTCTTT
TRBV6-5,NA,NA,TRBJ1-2,CASRPAGEKGYTF,TGTGCCAGCAGGCCGGCAGGGGAAAAGGGCTACACCTTC
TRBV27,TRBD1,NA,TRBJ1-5,CASSLFSSGQGYTQPQHF,TGTGCCAGCAGTTTATTTTCTAGCGGACAGGGGTACACTCAGCCCCAGCATTTT
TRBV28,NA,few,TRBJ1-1,CASSFQRGGITEAFF,TGTGCCAGCAGTTTCCAGCGCGGGGGAATCACTGAAGCTTTCTTT
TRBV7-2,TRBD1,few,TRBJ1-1,CASSWGQGDTEAFF,TGTGCCAGCAGCTGGGGACAGGGCGACACTGAAGCTTTCTTT
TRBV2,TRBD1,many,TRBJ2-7,CASREQGDSYEQYF,TGTGCCAGCAGAGAACAGGGGGACTCCTACGAGCAGTACTTC
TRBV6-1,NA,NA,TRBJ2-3,CASLNSGSKYTQYF,TGTGCCAGCCTAAACAGTGGCTCGAAGTATACGCAGTATTTT
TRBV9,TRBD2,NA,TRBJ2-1,CASSAGLATYNEQFF,TGTGCCAGCAGCGCAGGACTAGCTACCTACAATGAGCAGTTCTTC
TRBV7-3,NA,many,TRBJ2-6,CASRNEEAGANVLTF,TGTGCCAGCAGGAATGAGGAAGCTGGGGCCAACGTCCTGACTTTC
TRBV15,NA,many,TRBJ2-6,CATRRVLSGANVLTF,TGTGCCACCAGACGTGTCCTTTCTGGGGCCAACGTCCTGACTTTC
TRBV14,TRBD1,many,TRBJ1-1,CASSQDWTGARAFF,TGTGCCAGCAGCCAAGATTGGACAGGGGCTCGAGCTTTCTTT
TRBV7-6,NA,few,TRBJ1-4,CASSLGGGDNEKLFF,TGTGCCAGCAGCTTAGGGGGCGGCGATAATGAAAAACTGTTTTTT
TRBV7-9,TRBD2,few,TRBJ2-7,CASSMTSGSGEQYF,TGTGCCAGCAGTATGACTAGCGGGAGTGGCGAGCAGTACTTC
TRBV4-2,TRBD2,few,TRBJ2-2,CASSQDALAGERELFF,TGTGCCAGCAGCCAAGACGCCCTAGCGGGAGAACGGGAGCTGTTTTTT
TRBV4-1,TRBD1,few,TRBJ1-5,CASSQGTGRQPQHF,TGCGCCAGCAGCCAAGGGACAGGGAGGCAGCCCCAGCATTTT
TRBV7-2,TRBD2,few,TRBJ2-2,CASRGRSGRTGELFF,TGTGCCTCGCGCGGGAGGAGTGGCCGAACCGGGGAGCTGTTTTTT
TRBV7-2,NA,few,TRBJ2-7,CASSTQLGTATYEQYF,TGTGCCAGCAGCACCCAACTGGGGACTGCGACCTACGAGCAGTACTTC
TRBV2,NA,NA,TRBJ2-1,CASSVDRNEQFF,TGTGCCAGCAGTGTAGACAGGAATGAGCAGTTCTTC
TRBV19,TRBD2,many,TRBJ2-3,CASSDAGAGTDTQYF,TGTGCCAGTAGTGATGCGGGAGCGGGAACAGATACGCAGTATTTT
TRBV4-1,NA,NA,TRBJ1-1,CATTGHRNTEAFF,TGCGCCACTACGGGACATAGAAACACTGAAGCTTTCTTT
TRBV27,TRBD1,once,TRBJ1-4,CASRRTGGNEKLFF,TGTGCCAGCAGAAGGACAGGGGGTAATGAAAAACTGTTTTTT